This entry lists 21 T cell receptor beta chains sequenced from one sample in a study of CD8+ T cells in alopecia areata. Sequencing templates came from extracted RNA that was reverse transcribed into cDNA. Using immunoSEQ multiplex PCR, the repertoire was profiled, and TCRdb retains in-frame clones only, with some absent. The sample gives around 300,000 clones, none seen only once, and the top ten clones hold 0.9% to 1.5%. The study sorted pooled cutaneous lymph node cells by CD4, CD8alpha, NKG2D, NKG2ACE and other markers. Specimen: CD4+ T cells sorted from a lymph node. The receptors were sampled from a C3H/HeJ mouse with alopecia areata. This mouse strain has H2-k as its MHC haplotype.

This clone was seen a few times. The gene names given are mouse names. The read gets to within 4 residues of the CDR3 end, and the germline J gene fills in the rest. The gene calls are TRBV29 and TRBJ2-4, with TRBD1 as a possible D gene (6 bases). The CDR3 has 14 residues. Looked up from germline, CDR1 is MSHET and CDR2 is SYDVDS. This CDR3 reads CASSLNGQKNTLYF. Incomplete CDR3 DNA: TGTGCTAGCAGTTTAAATGGACAGAAAAAC.

This clone was seen a few times. All gene names here are mouse names. The read ends 4 residues early relative to the CDR3; the germline J gene fills the gap. This sequence joins TRBV1 and TRBJ2-2; 7 bases agree with TRBD1. In germline, CDR1 is NSQYPW, CDR2 LRSPGD (reference sequence). The CDR3 is made up of 15 amino acids. Trimming at V came to 3 bases and at J to 1 base, leaving 2 bases not matched to a gene. CDR3 region: CTCSARGINTGQLYF. The CDR3 DNA, read in part, is TGCACCTGCAGTGCCAGGGGGATAAACACCGGG.

This clone appeared a few times. These gene names are mouse names. The read comes to an end 4 residues before the CDR3 does, leaving the germline J gene to fill in the end. The sample carries other DNA sequences with the same CDR3. This chain links TRBV12-1 with TRBJ2-3; TRBD2 matches 10 bases. This CDR3 is built from 15 residues. Germline V gene data show CDR1 as SGHSN and CDR2 as HYEKVE. With V trimmed by 4 bases and J by 1 base, 4 bases remained unmatched. The chain's CDR3 is CASSAGTGGAETLYF. The DNA read from the CDR3 is TGTGCCAGCTCAGCCGGGACTGGGGGTGCAGAA.

Notes on this clone: Mouse names are used for the genes. The DNA ends 4 residues before the CDR3 does, and the rest of the CDR3 is filled in from the germline J gene. This chain links TRBV1 with TRBJ2-2, with TRBD1 matching over 8 bases. There are 16 residues in the CDR3. From germline, CDR1 is NSQYPW and CDR2 LRSPGD (reference sequence). The V segment lost 2 bases and the J segment 3 bases; nucleotides outside the gene matches: 5. The CDR3 bases that were read are TGCACCTGCAGTGCAATTGGACAGGGTCACACCGGG. Translation: CTCSAIGQGHTG. In full, the CDR3 reads CTCSAIGQGHTGQLYF.

About this clone: Here the gene names and germline are mouse. With the read ending 3 residues before the CDR3 end, the germline J gene is used to fill in that end. The chain employs TRBV19 and TRBJ1-6, with 8 bases aligning to TRBD1. TRBJ1-6 is filed as an ORF, its function uncertain. CDR1 and CDR2 (germline): FNHDT, SITEND (reference sequence). The CDR3 spans 15 residues. V lost 6 bases to trimming and J lost 6 bases; unmatched junction nucleotides: 8. CDR3 amino acids: CASTPGTGGNSPLYF. The covered CDR3 bases are TGTGCCAGCACCCCCGGGACAGGTGGTAATTCGCCC.

This clone turned up a few times. The gene names here belong to mouse. The read halts 4 residues ahead of the CDR3 end, with the missing end drawn from the germline J gene. The chain recombines TRBV19 with TRBJ2-5; 8 nucleotides match TRBD2. Germline trimming cut 5 bases from V and 2 bases from J; bases unmatched to any gene: 1. The CDR3 covers 13 residues. Germline lookup yields CDR1 FNHDT and CDR2 SITEND (reference sequence). CDR3 loop: CASRDWVQDTQYF. The CDR3 bases that were read are TGTGCCAGCAGGGACTGGGTCCAAGAC.

A note on this clone: The gene names here belong to mouse. The read comes to an end 4 residues before the CDR3 does, leaving the germline J gene to fill in the end. The sample has other DNA sequences that encode this CDR3 too. V usage is TRBV1 and J usage is TRBJ2-1; 7 nucleotides line up with TRBD1. CDR3 length: 14 residues. The V gene end was trimmed by 3 bases and the J gene end by 4 bases; junction bases not matched to a gene: 3. The germline gives CDR1 NSQYPW, CDR2 LRSPGD (reference sequence). The CDR3 DNA, read in part, is TGCACCTGCAGTGCGCCGGGACAGTATGCT. This gives the protein CTCSAPGQYA. The CDR3 reads in full as CTCSAPGQYAEQFF.

This clone was observed a handful of times. The gene names given are mouse names. The CDR3 goes on 4 residues after the read ends, and that part is filled in from the germline J gene. The rearrangement joins TRBV13-1 to TRBJ2-5; 10 nucleotides line up with TRBD1. The germline V gene has CDR1 NSHNY and CDR2 SYGAGN. The CDR3 covers 14 residues. This CDR3 is CASSDRTGGDTQYF. The DNA read from the CDR3 is TGTGCCAGCAGTGACCGGACAGGGGGAGAC.

In regard to this clone: Genes and germline are mouse. The CDR3 DNA, read in part, is TGTGCCAGCAGCCAAGAGTGGGGGTACGGTTCGCCC. Protein: CASSQEWGYGSP. The CDR3 in its entirety is CASSQEWGYGSPLYF. The chain recombines TRBV5 with TRBJ1-6, with TRBD1 as a possible D gene (5 bases). The observed sequence ends 3 residues before the CDR3 terminus, with the missing tail filled in from the germline J gene. TRBJ1-6 is known as an ORF, though its function is uncertain. Germline-derived CDR1 and CDR2 are LGHNA and YNLKQL (reference sequence). Trimming removed 0 bases from V and 9 bases from J, with 12 bases in between. The CDR3 covers 15 residues.

With respect to this clone: The gene names here belong to mouse. The CDR3 end is not reached by the read, which stops 4 residues before it; the germline J gene fills it in. This same CDR3 is encoded by further DNA sequences in the sample. J is TRBJ1-2 and V is TRBV19; TRBD1 is a possible D gene (5 bases). Germline V gene lookup returns CDR1 FNHDT and CDR2 SITEND (reference sequence). This CDR3 region has 13 residues. V was shortened by 2 bases and J by 2 bases, with 7 bases between the two germline ends. CDR3 residues: CASSIAGNSDYTF. The DNA read from the CDR3 is TGTGCCAGCAGTATCGCAGGGAACTCC.

There are a few counts of this clone. The germline and genes are mouse ones. The read is 3 residues too short to cover the CDR3 end, so that end is filled in from the germline J gene. The chain joins TRBV13-2 to TRBJ1-6, with D possibly being TRBD1 (5 bases). TRBJ1-6 is designated an ORF whose function remains uncertain. The ends were cut back, 0 bases at V and 5 bases at J, with 6 bases in the middle. Looked up from germline, CDR1 is NNHNN and CDR2 is SYGAGS (reference sequence). There are 14 residues in the CDR3. The CDR3 sequence: CASGDETDNSPLYF. CDR3 bases read: TGTGCCAGCGGTGATGAGACAGATAATTCGCCC.

This clone was detected a few times. The germline and genes are mouse ones. The CDR3 end lies 4 residues beyond the end of the read and is filled in from the germline J gene. The rearrangement uses TRBV13-1 and TRBJ2-1; 8 bases line up with TRBD1. From germline, CDR1 is NSHNY and CDR2 SYGAGN. This CDR3 is 16 amino acids long. V shed 1 base and J 1 base; nucleotides not matched to a gene: 4. The CDR3: CASSDPRDRNYAEQFF. Partial CDR3 DNA: TGTGCCAGCAGTGATCCTCGGGACAGGAACTATGCT.

This clone was seen a few times. Gene names and germline refer to mouse. CDR3 DNA (partial): TGCACCTGCAGTGCAGATAGACTGGGGAGCTATGCT. This sequence encodes CTCSADRLGSYA. The full CDR3 is CTCSADRLGSYAEQFF. This rearrangement joins TRBV1 to TRBJ2-1, with TRBD2 matching 8 bases. The read comes to an end 4 residues before the CDR3 does, leaving the germline J gene to fill in the end. Trimming at V came to 0 bases and at J to 3 bases, leaving 4 bases not matched to a gene. CDR3 size: 16 residues. Germline V gives CDR1 NSQYPW, CDR2 LRSPGD (reference sequence).

This clone was seen a few times. The genes are named according to mouse. The sequence runs out 4 residues before the end of the CDR3; the remainder is reconstructed from the germline J gene. The same CDR3 is also encoded by other DNA sequences in this sample. The chain has TRBV31 and TRBJ2-5; TRBD1 is a possible D gene (6 bases). Trimming took off 0 bases at V and 0 bases at J, with 7 bases between the two ends. Germline V lookup: CDR1 GKSSPN, CDR2 SITVG. There are 14 residues in the CDR3. Here the CDR3 reads CAWSLRGNQDTQYF. Partial CDR3 DNA: TGTGCCTGGAGTCTAAGGGGGAACCAAGAC.

A remark on this clone: Genes and germline are mouse. The CDR3 end falls 4 residues outside the read, so it is completed with the germline J gene. The rearrangement joins TRBV31 to TRBJ2-1; perhaps TRBD1 as D (5 bases). Germline V lookup: CDR1 GKSSPN, CDR2 SITVG. Trimming stripped 5 bases from V and 0 bases from J, with 8 bases between. This CDR3 region has 13 residues. CDR3 bases read: TGTGCCTGGCGACAGTATAACTATGCT. Translating it yields CAWRQYNYA. The entire CDR3 is CAWRQYNYAEQFF.

Concerning this clone itself: Gene names refer to mouse genes. The CDR3 end is not reached by the read, which stops 4 residues before it; the germline J gene fills it in. This sample also contains other DNA sequences that code for the same CDR3. This chain connects TRBV1 to TRBJ2-1; 10 bases align to TRBD1. The germline V gene has CDR1 NSQYPW and CDR2 LRSPGD (reference sequence). CDR3 length: 15 amino acids. With V trimmed by 3 bases and J by 1 base, 0 bases remained unmatched. Partial CDR3 DNA: TGCACCTGCAGTGCGACAGGGGGCAACTATGCT. Amino acids: CTCSATGGNYA. The complete CDR3 sequence is CTCSATGGNYAEQFF.

For this clone: The listed genes are named as in mouse. The read ends 4 residues early relative to the CDR3; the germline J gene fills the gap. This sequence joins TRBV13-3 and TRBJ2-1, with 7 bases fitting TRBD1. The CDR3 is 15 residues long. Germline V gene lookup returns CDR1 NNHDY and CDR2 SYVADS. V lost 4 bases to trimming and J lost 1 base; unmatched junction nucleotides: 5. The CDR3 is CASSQQGPNYAEQFF. The DNA read from the CDR3 is TGTGCCAGCAGTCAACAGGGGCCAAACTATGCT.

This clone was detected many times. Each gene name is a mouse one. The sequenced part of the CDR3 DNA is TGTGCCAGCAGTGACGGACAGGGTAACCAAGAC. This translates into CASSDGQGNQD. The whole CDR3 protein reads CASSDGQGNQDTQYF. The J gene is TRBJ2-5, the V gene TRBV13-1, with TRBD1 identical over 8 bases. Read sequence stops 4 residues before the CDR3 end, and the germline J gene provides the missing end. V lost 2 bases to trimming and J lost 0 bases; unmatched junction nucleotides: 2. The CDR3 is made up of 15 amino acids. Per the germline V gene, CDR1 is NSHNY and CDR2 is SYGAGN.

Of note for this clone: The germline and genes are mouse ones. The read terminates 4 residues before the CDR3 end, so the remaining end is supplied by the germline J gene. This rearrangement joins TRBV14 to TRBJ2-5, with D perhaps TRBD2 (6 bases). The CDR3 has 12 amino acids. Germline CDR1 SGHDT, CDR2 FRDEAV. Partial CDR3 DNA: TGTGCCAGCAGTCACTGGGAAGAC. Its translation: CASSHWED. The full CDR3 sequence reads CASSHWEDTQYF.

This clone has more than one count but fewer than ten. The gene names given are mouse names. With the read ending 4 residues before the CDR3 end, the germline J gene is used to fill in that end. This rearrangement joins TRBV13-2 to TRBJ2-7, with 14 bases that match TRBD2. Germline CDR1 is NNHNN and CDR2 is SYGAGS (reference sequence). There are 14 residues in the CDR3. The sequenced part of the CDR3 DNA is TGTGCCAGCGGCGCGGGACTGGGGGGGCAT. Translation gives CASGAGLGGH. The complete CDR3 protein is CASGAGLGGHEQYF.

In the case of this clone: Genes here carry mouse names. The read terminates 4 residues before the CDR3 end, so the remaining end is supplied by the germline J gene. Other DNA sequences in this sample translate to the same CDR3. The V and J genes are TRBV13-2 and TRBJ2-2; 7 nucleotides agree with TRBD2. The germline CDR1 and CDR2 sequences are NNHNN and SYGAGS (reference sequence). After removal of 2 bases from V and 3 bases from J, the junction contained 4 bases not matched to a gene. The CDR3 has 15 amino acids. CDR3 DNA (partial): TGTGCCAGCGGTGACCCTGGGGGAGACACCGGG. This sequence encodes CASGDPGGDTG. The whole CDR3 is CASGDPGGDTGQLYF.